This entry features one T cell receptor beta chain sequence. This entry is derived from a study of blood T cell repertoires in COVID-19. Whole-study context: Italy, Spain and the United States were the sources of the convalescent and acute COVID-19 samples. From T cells, B-cell-depleted T cells, or PBMCs came the material, which was cDNA or gDNA.

Trimming left V 0 bases short and J 0 bases short, with 8 bases between. Looked up from germline, CDR1 is MNHEY and CDR2 is SVGAGI. The CDR3 totals 15 residues. Authors' methods: Amplified reference gene primers provided the basis for estimating nucleated cell counts. Sequencing used immunoSEQ multiplex PCR; TCRdb keeps in-frame clones, though not all of them. D and trimming were read from the DNA, whereas the V and J calls and clone size are those reported in that table. The sample shows about 50,000 clones, around four fifths of them seen only once. The V gene is TRBV6-5, the J gene TRBJ1-2; D remains unclear. This TCR came from a human donor in a cohort sampled during active COVID-19. The sample was peripheral blood. The CDR3 nucleotides are TGTGCCAGCAGTTACTCGAGTGAAGCTAACTATGGCTACACCTTC. Its translation: CASSYSSEANYGYTF.